The 2 T cell receptor beta chains below were found in one sample sequenced in a study of T cells after yellow fever vaccination. TCRdb re-called the 5' RACE reads with MiXCR, one entry per CDR3 protein. The repertoire holds about 170,000 distinct CDR3 sequences, with approximately 10% as singletons. The input for sequencing was CD8+ T cells sorted from PBMCs, taken 15 days after the yellow fever booster vaccination. The receptor set was obtained from a man younger than 30 who received the YFV17D yellow fever vaccine.

At least ten counts were recorded for this clonotype. The chain carries TRBV6-2 or TRBV6-3 and TRBJ2-7; the D gene is possibly TRBD2 (5 bases). Germline CDR1 MNHEY, CDR2 SVGEGT. The CDR3 extends over 13 amino acids. V gave up 7 bases and J gave up 3 bases, with 13 bases separating them. The CDR3 here is CASTGVGSYEQYV. The CDR3 nucleotides read TGTGCCAGCACCGGGGTTGGCAGCTACGAGCAGTACGTC.

This clonotype was seen only a few times. The chain joins TRBV29-1 to TRBJ2-5; the D gene could be TRBD1 or TRBD2 (5 bases each). Germline CDR1 SQVTM, CDR2 ANQGSEA. Trimming stripped 3 bases from V and 7 bases from J, with 18 bases between. The CDR3 runs to 14 residues. The CDR3 coding sequence is TGCAGCGTTGAGGAGGATTGGGGCAAGGGGACCCAGTACTTC. Amino acids: CSVEEDWGKGTQYF.